Below, 5 T cell receptor beta chains from the same sample are listed, as sequenced in a study of T-cell reconstitution after alpha-beta-depleted transplantation in children. Preparation of the TCRbeta library used unique molecular identifiers. MiXCR, applied by TCRdb to the PCR reads, yields one record per CDR3 protein. The sample records roughly 180,000 distinct CDR3 sequences, approximately 10% being singletons. This specimen was PBMCs, taken before TCRalphabeta/CD19-depleted stem cell transplant. These receptors originate from a boy between 2 and 10 years old with acute myeloid leukemia, due to receive a stem cell transplant.

This clonotype occurred many times. This sequence joins TRBV20-1 and TRBJ1-5; D is undetermined. The CDR3 covers 17 residues. Germline loops: CDR1 DFQATT, CDR2 SNEGSKA (reference sequence). V was clipped by 1 base and J by 3 bases, with 19 bases between them. CDR3 nucleotide sequence: TGCAGTGCTAGAGGCGGGTGGTTGGCAGGCCACAATCAGCCCCAGCATTTT. Amino acid sequence: CSARGGWLAGHNQPQHF.

There are many counts of this clonotype. This rearrangement joins TRBV6-1 to TRBJ2-3, with TRBD2 as a possible D gene (6 bases). Trimming took 7 bases from V and 5 from J, leaving 16 bases between them. CDR1 and CDR2 (germline): MNHNS, SASEGT. CDR3 length: 14 amino acids. CDR3 sequence (DNA): TGTGCCAGCACCCCTGGGGGGAGTTTAGATACGCAGTATTTT. Its translation is CASTPGGSLDTQYF.

This clonotype was picked up many times. This chain connects TRBV10-3 to TRBJ2-2; a possible D gene is TRBD2 (6 bases). Deletions cut 3 bases from V and 2 bases from J, with 13 bases between. This CDR3 has 16 residues. Germline CDR1 and CDR2: ENHRY and SYGVKD. The CDR3 reads CAISDPTRLNTGELFF. The CDR3 DNA is TGTGCCATCAGTGACCCGACTAGACTCAACACCGGGGAGCTGTTTTTT.

This clonotype was counted at least ten times. The V and J genes are TRBV7-2 and TRBJ2-3; 8 positions match TRBD2. The length of the CDR3 is 16 residues. Germline values: CDR1 SGHTA, CDR2 FQGNSA. Trimming took 1 base from V and 3 from J; bases not matched to a gene: 6. CDR3 amino acids: CASSLVDSGMTDTQYF. CDR3 bases: TGTGCCAGCAGCTTAGTTGATAGCGGGATGACAGATACGCAGTATTTT.

This clonotype was counted at least ten times. CDR3 residues: CASSFTKADTQYF. The CDR3, as DNA: TGTGCCAGCAGTTTTACTAAAGCAGATACGCAGTATTTT. The chain recombines TRBV27 with TRBJ2-3; D remains unclear. V was trimmed by 3 bases and J by 4 bases, leaving 8 bases between them. The germline V gene encodes CDR1 MNHEY and CDR2 SMNVEV (reference sequence). The CDR3 is 13 amino acids.